One and the same sample provided the 9 T cell receptor beta chains below, sequenced in a study of T cell responses to AZD1222 COVID-19 vaccine. The method was immunoSEQ multiplex PCR; TCRdb's version includes in-frame clones alone and lacks a portion of them. This sample carries 90,000 to 150,000 clones, roughly 90% of them seen once, and the ten largest clones take just under 10%. Sequenced here: peripheral blood, sampled on day 0 of AZD1222 vaccination. These receptor sequences come from an adult in good health.

This chain links TRBV5-4 with TRBJ2-7; TRBD2 aligns across 13 bases. The junction had 7 bases not matched to a gene; V was cut back by 1 base and J by 3 bases. Germline CDR1 is SGHNT and CDR2 is YYREEE (reference sequence). This CDR3 is 17 amino acids long. CDR3 DNA: TGTGCCAGCAGCTTGTTAATGCGGACTAGCGGGAGCTACGAGCAGTACTTC. It encodes CASSLLMRTSGSYEQYF.

The chain recombines TRBV28 with TRBJ1-1; D ambiguous. CDR3 length equals 14 residues. Trimming removed 2 bases at V and 4 bases at J, with 11 bases between. Germline lookup yields CDR1 MDHEN and CDR2 SYDVKM. CDR3 protein: CASSLGRVGTEAFF. CDR3 coding DNA: TGTGCCAGCAGTTTAGGGCGGGTGGGCACTGAAGCTTTCTTT.

The V gene is TRBV7-2, the J gene TRBJ2-2; D not resolved. Deletions cut 1 base from V and 5 bases from J, with 14 bases between. Germline CDR1 reads SGHTA; CDR2 reads FQGNSA. The CDR3 length is 16 residues. Here the CDR3 reads CASSLDRAARTGELFF. The CDR3 DNA sequence: TGTGCCAGCAGCTTAGATAGAGCAGCAAGAACCGGGGAGCTGTTTTTT.

The V call is TRBV5-4, the J call TRBJ2-5; D perhaps matches TRBD2 (6 bases). The CDR3 has 15 amino acids. The germline gives CDR1 SGHNT, CDR2 YYREEE (reference sequence). Trimming cost V 4 bases and J 1 base, with 14 bases left between them. CDR3: CASSLAGGSQETQYF. The CDR3 DNA reads TGTGCCAGCAGCCTGGCTGGGGGGTCCCAAGAGACCCAGTACTTC.

This chain links TRBV2 with TRBJ2-5, with 7 bases lining up with TRBD2. V lost 10 bases to trimming and J lost 5 bases; unmatched junction nucleotides: 10. The CDR3 is made up of 13 amino acids. Germline V CDR1 and CDR2: SNHLY, FYNNEI. The CDR3 sequence: CANSPSGRETQYF. The CDR3 nucleotides read TGTGCCAATTCCCCTAGCGGTCGGGAGACCCAGTACTTC. The whole variable domain, filled in from reference TRBV2 and TRBJ2-5, reads EPEVTQTPSHQVTQMGQEVILRCVPISNHLYFYWYRQILGQKVEFLVSFYNNEISEKSEIFDDQFSVERPDGSNFTLKIRSTKLEDSAMYFCANSPSGRETQYFGPGTRLLVL.

The CDR3 nucleotides are TGTGCCAGTAAGTTCGGGGACAGTGAAGCTTTCTTT. Its translation: CASKFGDSEAFF. V and J are TRBV19 and TRBJ1-1; 7 bases match TRBD1. The CDR3 runs to 12 residues. J was trimmed by 7 bases and V by 7 bases; bases with no gene match: 6. Germline CDR1 is LNHDA and CDR2 is SQIVND (reference sequence).

This chain connects TRBV9 to TRBJ2-1; 12 positions match TRBD1. The germline V gene has CDR1 SGDLS and CDR2 YYNGEE. The CDR3 covers 18 residues. Trimming removed 0 bases from V and 5 bases from J; junction bases left unmatched: 9. DNA for the CDR3: TGTGCCAGCAGCGTAGAGTCGCTGGGGACAGGGGGCAACAATGAGCAGTTCTTC. Protein sequence: CASSVESLGTGGNNEQFF.

V is TRBV28 and J is TRBJ1-6, with 9 bases identical to TRBD1. The CDR3 totals 15 residues. Germline loops: CDR1 MDHEN, CDR2 SYDVKM. V shed 4 bases and J 5 bases; nucleotides not matched to a gene: 3. The chain's CDR3 is CASSSGTGNNSPLHF. Here the CDR3 DNA reads TGTGCCAGCAGTTCCGGGACAGGGAATAATTCACCCCTCCACTTT.

The chain employs TRBV18 and TRBJ2-6; D ambiguous. V dropped 1 base and J dropped 4 bases, with 11 bases sitting between them. Germline-derived CDR1 and CDR2 are KGHSH and LQKENI. This CDR3 has 16 residues. CDR3 sequence: CASSPLPGTGANVLTF. In DNA, the CDR3 is TGTGCCAGCTCACCACTCCCCGGTACGGGGGCCAACGTCCTGACTTTC.